The next 7 T cell receptor beta chains were all read from a single sample in a study of shared clonotypes between healthy human individuals. TCRdb's copy holds only in-frame clones and misses some; the assay was immunoSEQ multiplex PCR. In the table there are a few million clones, approximately 93% of which are singletons. Sequencing input: naive CD4+ T cells from PBMCs. Sample subset: CD45RA+ positively selected. Receptors were obtained from a man aged 18 to 35 in good health. Some clones in this sample may be carry-over from other donors' samples.

V usage is TRBV4-2 and J usage is TRBJ1-6, with TRBD1 identical over 9 bases. The CDR3 extends over 15 amino acids. J lost 10 bases, V lost 0 bases, and 4 bases had no gene match. CDR1 is LGHNA, CDR2 YNFKEQ, per germline. The CDR3: CASSQEGQGVSPLHF. The CDR3 nucleotides read TGTGCCAGCAGCCAAGAGGGACAGGGAGTCTCACCCCTCCACTTT.

The J gene is TRBJ2-1, the V gene TRBV27; 7 bases are a match to TRBD2. CDR1 and CDR2 (germline): MNHEY, SMNVEV (reference sequence). V dropped 6 bases and J dropped 4; count of bases not matched to a gene: 12. The CDR3 spans 16 residues. CDR3 nucleotides: TGTGCCAGCAGGATCGCTAGAGGGCGGGAGTACAATGAGCAGTTCTTC. Protein product: CASRIARGREYNEQFF.

The chain links TRBV30 to TRBJ2-7, with D perhaps TRBD1 (5 bases). The CDR3 covers 12 residues. With 1 base removed from V and 10 bases from J, the gap between germline ends came to 14 bases. CDR1 is GTSNPN and CDR2 is SVGIG in the germline V gene (reference sequence). This CDR3 is CAWSDSRVSQYF. The CDR3 DNA reads as TGTGCCTGGAGTGACTCCAGGGTTAGTCAGTACTTC.

CDR3 sequence reads: CSVGQGGPETQYF. DNA of the CDR3: TGCAGCGTAGGACAGGGTGGCCCGGAGACCCAGTACTTC. The J gene is TRBJ2-5, the V gene TRBV29-1; 8 bases agree with TRBD1. Per germline, CDR1 SQVTM and CDR2 ANQGSEA. This CDR3 is built from 13 residues. Trimming removed 6 bases from V and 5 bases from J; junction bases left unmatched: 8.

The J gene is TRBJ2-5, the V gene TRBV7-9; D is uncertain. Looked up from germline, CDR1 is SEHNR and CDR2 is FQNEAQ (reference sequence). The CDR3 consists of 14 residues. V lost 3 bases and J 0 bases, leaving 8 bases between the germline ends. The CDR3 DNA is TGTGCCAGCAGCTTTTTCCCTTACCAAGAGACCCAGTACTTC. It is translated as CASSFFPYQETQYF.

The rearrangement uses TRBV9 and TRBJ1-2, with D uncertain. The V end lost 3 bases, the J end lost 0 bases, and 9 bases lay between the germline ends. Germline V lookup: CDR1 SGDLS, CDR2 YYNGEE. The CDR3 runs 14 residues. CDR3 in amino acids: CASSAVGSNYGYTF. Written as DNA, the CDR3 is TGTGCCAGCAGCGCGGTCGGCTCTAACTATGGCTACACCTTC. Filled out from reference TRBV9 and TRBJ1-2, the complete variable domain reads DSGVTQTPKHLITATGQRVTLRCSPRSGDLSVYWYQQSLDQGLQFLIQYYNGEERAKGNILERFSAQQFPDLHSELNLSSLELGDSALYFCASSAVGSNYGYTFGSGTRLTVV.

This rearrangement joins TRBV2 to TRBJ2-4; D uncertain. This CDR3 comprises 14 residues. Per the germline V gene, CDR1 is SNHLY and CDR2 is FYNNEI. V was pared by 3 bases and J by 2 bases, with 8 bases between. The CDR3 region is CASSEGGSKNIQYF. CDR3 DNA: TGTGCCAGCAGTGAGGGCGGCTCCAAAAACATTCAGTACTTC. The full variable domain, its missing parts supplied by reference TRBV2 and TRBJ2-4, is EPEVTQTPSHQVTQMGQEVILRCVPISNHLYFYWYRQILGQKVEFLVSFYNNEISEKSEIFDDQFSVERPDGSNFTLKIRSTKLEDSAMYFCASSEGGSKNIQYFGAGTRLSVL.